These T cell receptor beta chains were read from a single sample in a study of T cells in Graves' hyperthyroidism and ophthalmopathy. TCRdb independently ran MiXCR on the multiplex PCR reads; one entry per CDR3 protein. The sample contains 200,000 to 250,000 distinct CDR3 sequences, about a sixth of which appear only once. Material for sequencing was blood. The receptors stem from a man aged 50 to 59 with Graves' hyperthyroidism. Each CDR3 is given with its conserved first and last residue. The D gene is left open where the match is weak. Size is stated for part of the rows, as once, few or many counts, or as a class when the clone is expanded.

clone_size	d_call	v_call	j_call	cdr3_nt	cdr3_aa
many	-	TRBV18	TRBJ1-1	TGTGCCAGCTCACTGGGACAAAACACTGAAGCTTTCTTT	CASSLGQNTEAFF
few	-	TRBV7-2	TRBJ2-1	TGTGCCAGCAGTCCCCAGGCGGACTACAATGAGCAGTTCTTC	CASSPQADYNEQFF
few	-	TRBV7-3	TRBJ2-5	TGTGCCAGCAGCTTAAATCCATCTGAGGAGACCCAGTACTTC	CASSLNPSEETQYF
many	TRBD1	TRBV15	TRBJ2-5	TGTGCCACCAGCAGAACAACCGGGACAGAAGAGACCCAGTACTTC	CATSRTTGTEETQYF
many	TRBD1	TRBV3-1	TRBJ1-1	TGTGCCAGCAGCCACACCGGGACAGGGGCTGAAGCTTTCTTT	CASSHTGTGAEAFF
few	-	TRBV11-3	TRBJ2-1	TGTGTCAGCACCCTAGCAGGGCACGAATACAATGAGCAGTTCTTC	CVSTLAGHEYNEQFF
few	-	TRBV20-1	TRBJ2-7	TGCAGTGCAGTACCGGGACGGGTTTACTACGAGCAGTACTTC	CSAVPGRVYYEQYF
many	TRBD1	TRBV2	TRBJ2-7	TGTGCCAGCAGATCCGGGACAGGATCCTACGAGCAGTACTTC	CASRSGTGSYEQYF
-	-	TRBV7-6	TRBJ2-3	TGTGCCAGCAGCTTAAACCGTGGGAAAGATACGCAGTATTTT	CASSLNRGKDTQYF
many	TRBD1	TRBV7-3	TRBJ2-3	TGTGCCAGCAGCCAGGACAGGGCCAGCACAGATACGCAGTATTTT	CASSQDRASTDTQYF
many	TRBD1	TRBV2	TRBJ1-3	TGTGCCAGCAGTCGTCCGGGACAGGGAGGAAACACCATATATTTT	CASSRPGQGGNTIYF
many	TRBD1	TRBV7-2	TRBJ2-7	TGTGCCAGCAGCCCCCGACAGGGAATCCACGAGCAGTACTTC	CASSPRQGIHEQYF
many	TRBD1	TRBV11-3	TRBJ2-5	TGTGCCAGCAGCCCCGGCGTCTCGGGACAGGGGACCCGGTTAATGACCCAGTACTTC	CASSPGVSGQGTRLMTQYF
many	-	TRBV2	TRBJ2-2	TGTGCCAGCAGTCCTGGGCCATTGAACACCGGGGAGCTGTTTTTT	CASSPGPLNTGELFF
many	TRBD2	TRBV28	TRBJ2-7	TGTGCCAGCCGGGGCCAGCGGGGGACCTACGAGCAGTACTTC	CASRGQRGTYEQYF
-	-	TRBV6-1	TRBJ1-5	TGTGCCAGCAGTCTCGGGGGGACCCATCAGCCCCAGCATTTT	CASSLGGTHQPQHF
many	-	TRBV7-9	TRBJ1-1	TGTGCCAGCAGCCCCGGGATGACCACTGAAGCTTTCTTT	CASSPGMTTEAFF
-	TRBD1	TRBV5-1	TRBJ2-7	TGCGCCAGCAGCTATCCGGGACAGAGGCTTGGAGAGCAGTACTTC	CASSYPGQRLGEQYF
few	TRBD2	TRBV3-1	TRBJ2-1	TGTGCCAGCAGCCAAGAGGGGGGGTGGAACAATGAGCAGTTCTTC	CASSQEGGWNNEQFF
many	-	TRBV27	TRBJ2-2	TGTGCCAGCAGTTTGAGACGTATGAACACCGGGGAGCTGTTTTTT	CASSLRRMNTGELFF
many	TRBD1	TRBV6-2/TRBV6-3	TRBJ2-7	TGTGCCAGCAGTAGACCGACAGGGTTGAACTACGAGCAGTACTTC	CASSRPTGLNYEQYF
-	-	TRBV5-1	TRBJ1-1	TGCGCCACGAGGGCAACCATCGGGAACACTGAAGCTTTCTTT	CATRATIGNTEAFF
-	TRBD1	TRBV7-2	TRBJ2-7	TGTGCCAGTAGCCCACGACAGGGGCGGTCCGAGCAGTACTTC	CASSPRQGRSEQYF
-	-	TRBV7-9	TRBJ1-6	TGTGCCAGCAGCTTAGTAGGGACACGGGATTCACCCCTCCACTTT	CASSLVGTRDSPLHF
-	TRBD2	TRBV5-1	TRBJ2-2	TGCGCCAGCAGCTTCGGACTAGCGGGAGGGGCCGGGGAGCTGTTTTTT	CASSFGLAGGAGELFF
few	-	TRBV6-1	TRBJ1-6	TGTGCCAGCAGGGGTACAGGCGTTGTGTCACCCCTCCACTTT	CASRGTGVVSPLHF
many	TRBD2	TRBV12-3/TRBV12-4	TRBJ2-1	TGTGCCAGCAGTTTGTTTAGCGGGAGGAAAGATGAGCAGTTCTTC	CASSLFSGRKDEQFF
-	-	TRBV24-1	TRBJ2-3	TGTGCCACCAGTGGCGGGACTTCCCTCGGAGCAGATACGCAGTATTTT	CATSGGTSLGADTQYF
-	TRBD2	TRBV6-2/TRBV6-3	TRBJ2-3	TGTGCCAGCAGCCCCCGGCCGTTGGCGGGAGGCCGGGGAGATACGCAGTATTTT	CASSPRPLAGGRGDTQYF
many	-	TRBV3-1	TRBJ1-2	TGTGCCAGCAGCCAAGTACTCAGACACGGCGGCTACACCTTC	CASSQVLRHGGYTF
many	TRBD1	TRBV28	TRBJ2-7	TGTGCCAGCAGTTTTGGGACAGTCCGCTACGAGCAGTACTTC	CASSFGTVRYEQYF
few	TRBD1	TRBV5-6	TRBJ1-1	TGTGCCAGCAGCTTGTACAGGGGGACTGAAGCTTTCTTT	CASSLYRGTEAFF
many	TRBD1	TRBV7-3	TRBJ2-1	TGTGCCAGCAGCTTGACAGGGAGAGCCTACAATGAGCAGTTCTTC	CASSLTGRAYNEQFF
many	-	TRBV30	TRBJ2-1	TGTGCCTGGAGTGTCGAACCACGATCCTACAATGAGCAGTTCTTC	CAWSVEPRSYNEQFF
many	-	TRBV11-1	TRBJ2-5	TGTGCCAGCAGCTCGATCCCCGGGGAGACCCAGTACTTC	CASSSIPGETQYF
-	TRBD2	TRBV7-2	TRBJ2-1	TGTGCCAGCAGCGTCGGGACTAGCGGGAATGAGCAGTTCTTC	CASSVGTSGNEQFF
-	-	TRBV12-3/TRBV12-4	TRBJ1-5	TGTGCCAGCAGTTTCCCCACAGGGCAGGGTTGGAATCAGCCCCAGCATTTT	CASSFPTGQGWNQPQHF
many	TRBD2	TRBV12-3/TRBV12-4	TRBJ2-5	TGTGCCAGCAGCAAGGCGCTAGCGGGAGTAGAGACCCAGTACTTC	CASSKALAGVETQYF
many	-	TRBV2	TRBJ1-5	TGTGCCAGCACAGCTGCTAATCAGCCCCAGCATTTT	CASTAANQPQHF
-	TRBD1	TRBV6-2/TRBV6-3	TRBJ1-2	TGTGCCAGCAGTCCCCCGGACAGGGCCTACTATGGCTACACCTTC	CASSPPDRAYYGYTF
-	TRBD1	TRBV7-9	TRBJ2-7	TGTGCCAGCAGCACGGACAGGGGGGGGAACTACGAGCAGTACTTC	CASSTDRGGNYEQYF
-	TRBD2	TRBV9	TRBJ2-1	TGTGCCAGCAGCGCCGGGGTAGCGGGATTGTCCTCCTACAATGAGCAGTTCTTC	CASSAGVAGLSSYNEQFF
many	-	TRBV28	TRBJ2-1	TGTGCCAGCAGTTTAGGGGAGCGGAAGACTTTCGGGAATGAGCAGTTCTTC	CASSLGERKTFGNEQFF
many	TRBD1	TRBV11-2	TRBJ2-1	TGTGCCAGCAGCCTTACAGGGGTTGAGCAGTTCTTC	CASSLTGVEQFF
-	-	TRBV12-3/TRBV12-4	TRBJ1-5	TGTGCCAGCAGTTTGACAACAGGCAATCAGCCCCAGCATTTT	CASSLTTGNQPQHF
-	-	TRBV3-1	TRBJ2-5	TGTGCCAGCAGCCAAGCCCGGGACTCCTTCGGGACCCAGTACTTC	CASSQARDSFGTQYF
many	TRBD1	TRBV7-8	TRBJ1-5	TGTGCCAGCAGCCCCAGGGGGCTTAGCAATCAGCCCCAGCATTTT	CASSPRGLSNQPQHF
few	-	TRBV30	TRBJ2-2	TGTGCCTGGAGCCTAGCCGCCAGGGGGAACACCGGGGAGCTGTTTTTT	CAWSLAARGNTGELFF
few	TRBD1	TRBV29-1	TRBJ2-7	TGCAGCGTTGAGGCTTCGGGACAGGGGGCAGCCTACGGGCAGTACTTC	CSVEASGQGAAYGQYF
few	-	TRBV10-3	TRBJ1-2	TGTGCCATCAGGGCGCGGAGCTATGGCTACACCTTC	CAIRARSYGYTF
many	-	TRBV6-1	TRBJ2-7	TGTGCCAGCAGTTACAGAGGGTTTGCATACGAGCAGTACTTC	CASSYRGFAYEQYF
once	TRBD1	TRBV24-1	TRBJ1-2	TGTGCCACCAGTGATGGACGGGACAGGGAGGGCTACACCTTC	CATSDGRDREGYTF
few	TRBD2	TRBV10-3	TRBJ2-1	TGTGCCATCAGTGAGTCTTCTAGCGGAGAGGAGCAGTTCTTC	CAISESSSGEEQFF
-	-	TRBV19	TRBJ2-5	TGTGCCAGTAGCTACTTAGAGGGGCCAGAGGAGACCCAGTACTTC	CASSYLEGPEETQYF